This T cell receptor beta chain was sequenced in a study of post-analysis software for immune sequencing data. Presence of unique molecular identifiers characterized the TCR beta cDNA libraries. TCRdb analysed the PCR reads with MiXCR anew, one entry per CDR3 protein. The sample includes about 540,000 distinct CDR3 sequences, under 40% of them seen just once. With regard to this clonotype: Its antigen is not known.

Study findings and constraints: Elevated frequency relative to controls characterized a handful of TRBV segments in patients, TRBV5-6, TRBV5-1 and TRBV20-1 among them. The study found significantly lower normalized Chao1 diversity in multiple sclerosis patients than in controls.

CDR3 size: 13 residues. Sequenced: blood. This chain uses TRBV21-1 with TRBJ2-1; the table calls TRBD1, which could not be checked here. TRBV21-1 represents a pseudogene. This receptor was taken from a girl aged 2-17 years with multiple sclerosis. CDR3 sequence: CALKGTGGNEQFF. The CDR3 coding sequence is TGTGCCCTAAAAGGGACAGGGGGGAATGAGCAGTTCTTC.